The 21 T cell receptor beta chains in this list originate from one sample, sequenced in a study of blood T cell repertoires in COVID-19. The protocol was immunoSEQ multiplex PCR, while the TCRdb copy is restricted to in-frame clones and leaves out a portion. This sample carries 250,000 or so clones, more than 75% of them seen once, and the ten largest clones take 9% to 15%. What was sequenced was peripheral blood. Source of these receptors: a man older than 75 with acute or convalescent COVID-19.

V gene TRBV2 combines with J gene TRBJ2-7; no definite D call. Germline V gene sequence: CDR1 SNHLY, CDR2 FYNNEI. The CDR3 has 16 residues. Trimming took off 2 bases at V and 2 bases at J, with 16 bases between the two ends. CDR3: CASSEPGLPGPYEQYF. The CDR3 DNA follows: TGTGCCAGCAGTGAACCCGGCCTACCTGGGCCCTACGAGCAGTACTTC.

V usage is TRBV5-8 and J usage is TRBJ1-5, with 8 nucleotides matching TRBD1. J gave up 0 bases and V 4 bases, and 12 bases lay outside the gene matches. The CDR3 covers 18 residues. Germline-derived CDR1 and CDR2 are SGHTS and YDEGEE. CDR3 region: CASSIQGEFLNSNQPQHF. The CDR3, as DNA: TGTGCCAGCAGCATACAGGGGGAGTTTTTGAATAGCAATCAGCCCCAGCATTTT.

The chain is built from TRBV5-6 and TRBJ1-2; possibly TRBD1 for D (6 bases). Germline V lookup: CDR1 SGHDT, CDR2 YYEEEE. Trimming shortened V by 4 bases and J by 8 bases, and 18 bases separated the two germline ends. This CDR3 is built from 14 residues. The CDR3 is CASSPRDILWGYTF. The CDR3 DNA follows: TGTGCCAGCAGCCCCCGGGACATCCTATGGGGCTACACCTTC.

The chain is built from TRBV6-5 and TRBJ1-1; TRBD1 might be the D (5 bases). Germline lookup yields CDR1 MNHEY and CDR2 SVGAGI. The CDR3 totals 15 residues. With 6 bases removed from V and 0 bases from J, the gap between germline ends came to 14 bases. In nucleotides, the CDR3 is TGTGCCAGCAGCCCCGGGGGAACCATGAACACTGAAGCTTTCTTT. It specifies CASSPGGTMNTEAFF.

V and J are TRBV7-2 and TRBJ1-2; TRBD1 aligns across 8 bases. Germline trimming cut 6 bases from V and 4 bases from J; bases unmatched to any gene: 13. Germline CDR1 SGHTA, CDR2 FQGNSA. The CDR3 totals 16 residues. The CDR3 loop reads CASSSSPGTGSYGYTF. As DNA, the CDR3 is TGTGCCAGCAGTTCTAGTCCCGGGACAGGCAGCTATGGCTACACCTTC.

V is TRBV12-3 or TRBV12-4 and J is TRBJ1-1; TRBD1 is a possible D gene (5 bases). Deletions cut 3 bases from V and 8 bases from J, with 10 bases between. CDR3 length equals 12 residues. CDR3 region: CASSFSGKEAFF. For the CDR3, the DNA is TGTGCCAGCAGTTTCTCAGGGAAAGAAGCTTTCTTT.

CDR3: CASSSSLLGYTF. In DNA, the CDR3 is TGTGCCAGCAGTTCCTCCCTCTTGGGCTACACCTTC. The genes are TRBV12-3 or TRBV12-4 and TRBJ1-2; no clear D gene. There are 12 residues in the CDR3. Trimming left V 4 bases short and J 8 bases short, with 11 bases between.

The CDR3 reads CASSATGAFGNQPQHF. DNA of the CDR3: TGTGCCAGTAGTGCAACAGGGGCGTTCGGGAATCAGCCCCAGCATTTT. This chain joins TRBV19 and TRBJ1-5, with 7 bases lining up with TRBD1. The ends lost 5 bases at V and 4 bases at J; junction bases unmatched: 11. Looked up from germline, CDR1 is LNHDA and CDR2 is SQIVND (reference sequence). CDR3 length: 16 amino acids.

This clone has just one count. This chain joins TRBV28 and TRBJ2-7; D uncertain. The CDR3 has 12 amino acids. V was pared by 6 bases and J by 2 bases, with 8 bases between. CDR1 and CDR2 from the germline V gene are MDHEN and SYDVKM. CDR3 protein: CASRLSTYEQYF. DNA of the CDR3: TGTGCCAGCAGATTGTCCACCTACGAGCAGTACTTC.

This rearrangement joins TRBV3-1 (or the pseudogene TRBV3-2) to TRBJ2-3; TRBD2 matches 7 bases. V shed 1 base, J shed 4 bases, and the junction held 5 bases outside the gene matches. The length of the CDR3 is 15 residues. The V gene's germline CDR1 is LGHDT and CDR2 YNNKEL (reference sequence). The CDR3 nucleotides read TGTGCCAGCAGCCAAGGTGGACTAGATTCAGATACGCAGTATTTT. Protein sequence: CASSQGGLDSDTQYF.

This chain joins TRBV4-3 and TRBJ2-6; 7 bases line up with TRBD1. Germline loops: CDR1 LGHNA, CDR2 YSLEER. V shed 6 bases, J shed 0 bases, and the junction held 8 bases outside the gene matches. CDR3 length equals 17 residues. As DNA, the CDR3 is TGCGCCAGCAGTTTGGGACAGCTATCCTCTGGGGCCAACGTCCTGACTTTC. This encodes CASSLGQLSSGANVLTF.

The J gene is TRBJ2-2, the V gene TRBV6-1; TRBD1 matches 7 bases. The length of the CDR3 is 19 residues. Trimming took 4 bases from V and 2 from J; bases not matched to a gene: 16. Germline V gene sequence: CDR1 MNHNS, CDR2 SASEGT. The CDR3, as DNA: TGTGCCAGCAGTGCTCTACAGGGGCGGAGGACGTTAAACACCGGGGAGCTGTTTTTT. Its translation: CASSALQGRRTLNTGELFF.

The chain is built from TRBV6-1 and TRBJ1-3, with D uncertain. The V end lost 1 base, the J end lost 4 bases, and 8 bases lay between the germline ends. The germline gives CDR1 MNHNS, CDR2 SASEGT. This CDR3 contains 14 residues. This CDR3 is CASSEGPGGNTIYF. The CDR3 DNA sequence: TGTGCCAGCAGTGAAGGACCCGGGGGAAACACCATATATTTT.

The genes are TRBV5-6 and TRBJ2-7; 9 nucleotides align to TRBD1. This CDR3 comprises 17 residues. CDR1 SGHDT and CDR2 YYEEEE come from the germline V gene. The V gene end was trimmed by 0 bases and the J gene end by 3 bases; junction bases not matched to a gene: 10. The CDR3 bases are TGTGCCAGCAGCTTGGAATCCGGGACAGGGATCTACTACGAGCAGTACTTC. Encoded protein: CASSLESGTGIYYEQYF. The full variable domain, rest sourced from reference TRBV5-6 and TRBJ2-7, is DAGVTQSPTHLIKTRGQQVTLRCSPKSGHDTVSWYQQALGQGPQFIFQYYEEEERQRGNFPDRFSGHQFPNYSSELNVNALLLGDSALYLCASSLESGTGIYYEQYFGPGTRLTVT.

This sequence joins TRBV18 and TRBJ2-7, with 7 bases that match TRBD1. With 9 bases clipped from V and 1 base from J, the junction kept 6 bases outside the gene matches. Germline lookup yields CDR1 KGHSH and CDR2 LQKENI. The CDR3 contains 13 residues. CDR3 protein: CASSTGQSYEQYF. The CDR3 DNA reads TGTGCCAGTTCCACGGGACAGTCCTACGAGCAGTACTTC. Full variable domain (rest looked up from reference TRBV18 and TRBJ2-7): NAGVMQNPRHLVRRRGQEARLRCSPMKGHSHVYWYRQLPEEGLKFMVYLQKENIIDESGMPKERFSAEFPKEGPSILRIQQVVRGDSAAYFCASSTGQSYEQYFGPGTRLTVT.

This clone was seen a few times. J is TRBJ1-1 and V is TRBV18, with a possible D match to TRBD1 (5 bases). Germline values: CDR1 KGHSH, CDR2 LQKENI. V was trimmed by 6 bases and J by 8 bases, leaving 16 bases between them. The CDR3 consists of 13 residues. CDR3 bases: TGTGCCAGCTCCCTAAGACAGACCATCGAAGCTTTCTTT. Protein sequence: CASSLRQTIEAFF.

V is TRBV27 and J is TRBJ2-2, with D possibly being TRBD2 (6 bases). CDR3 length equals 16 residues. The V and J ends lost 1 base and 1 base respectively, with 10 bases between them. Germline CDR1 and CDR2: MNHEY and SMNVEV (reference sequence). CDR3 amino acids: CASSLWGDVNTGELFF. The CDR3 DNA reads TGTGCCAGCAGTTTATGGGGGGACGTGAACACCGGGGAGCTGTTTTTT.

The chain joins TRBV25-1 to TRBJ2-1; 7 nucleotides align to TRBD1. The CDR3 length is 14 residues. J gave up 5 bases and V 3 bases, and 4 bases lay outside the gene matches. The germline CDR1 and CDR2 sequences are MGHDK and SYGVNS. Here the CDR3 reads CASSDPGQHNEQFF. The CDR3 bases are TGTGCCAGCAGTGACCCGGGACAGCACAATGAGCAGTTCTTC.

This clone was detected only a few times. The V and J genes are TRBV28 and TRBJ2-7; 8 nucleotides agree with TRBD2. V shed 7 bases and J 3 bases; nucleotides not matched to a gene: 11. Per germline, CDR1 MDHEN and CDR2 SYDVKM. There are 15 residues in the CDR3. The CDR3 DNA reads TGTGCCAGCAATATTGGAGCGGGGGACTACTACGAGCAGTACTTC. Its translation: CASNIGAGDYYEQYF.

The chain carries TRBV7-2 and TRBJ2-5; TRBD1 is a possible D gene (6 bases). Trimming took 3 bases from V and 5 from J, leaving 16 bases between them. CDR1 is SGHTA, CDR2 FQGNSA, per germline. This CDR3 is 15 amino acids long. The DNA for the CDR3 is TGTGCCAGCAGCTTGACGCCGGGACAATGGGAGACCCAGTACTTC. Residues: CASSLTPGQWETQYF.

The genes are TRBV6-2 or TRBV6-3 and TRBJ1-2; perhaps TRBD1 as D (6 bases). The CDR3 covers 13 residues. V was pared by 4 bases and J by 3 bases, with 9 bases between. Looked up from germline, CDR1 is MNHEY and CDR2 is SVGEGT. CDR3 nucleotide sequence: TGTGCCAGCAGTTCCACAGGGTACTATGGCTACACCTTC. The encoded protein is CASSSTGYYGYTF.